This T cell receptor (beta chain) is drawn from a study of cytomegalovirus exposure and HLA in healthy donors (dated by TCRdb to about 2017). Background on the whole study: In an earlier analysis of under 750 of the donors, under 300 Gb of sequence data and roughly 100 million unique TCR beta sequences from some 170 million T cells were reported. An early release covering 550 to 650 HLA-typed donors comprised approximately 300 gigabases of sequencing data and around 86 million unique TCR sequences. Among the roughly 400 genotyped donors, around 81% belonged to the genetic ancestry cluster associated with self-reported Caucasian donors. The study was designed to test whether signatures of past pathogen exposure could be identified by cataloging public T cell receptors. Using immunosequencing, the study profiled T cell repertoires from roughly 650 subjects and related those repertoires to cytomegalovirus serostatus. In addition to the first cohort of 500 to 850 subjects, a separate validation cohort of approximately 130 different subjects was used. High-throughput TCR immunosequencing, statistical association of individual TCRs with disease status, and machine learning were combined to predict cytomegalovirus infection status. A later analysis re-examined previously published TCR beta repertoires from more than 550 donors and added high-resolution HLA genotyping to investigate patterns of TCR occurrence. Rather than using new phenotypic data, the later analysis identified candidate immune exposures from TCR beta sequences and from how often those sequences occurred across donors. An earlier analysis of 500 to 650 of the donors applied high-throughput TCR beta sequencing to assess whether each TCR beta V gene segment acted as functional or pseudogenic. Donor age, sex, ethnicity and CMV serostatus were collected together with the repertoire data. In a later genetic analysis, genome-wide SNP genotypes for about 55% of the roughly 700 donors were used, and that subset was treated as a discovery cohort. Every repertoire in the discovery cohort had been generated on one and the same sequencing platform. HLA typing covered class I and class II loci at four-digit resolution. Typing coverage varied by locus: roughly 629-640 donors for A, B, C, DRB1 and DQB1; under 550 for DQA1; about 600 for DPA1; roughly 450 for DPB1. Four or five DR-DQ haplotypes were handled as single units for association and clustering, since linkage in the cohort was strong. Among almost 400 genotyped donors of the cohort, an average of approximately 240,000 unique TCR beta nucleotide sequences were sequenced per donor, roughly 20% of them non-productive.

Details on this clone: Its antigen has not been determined. No base qualities exist here, and no much larger clone lies one base off it.

What the work shows at the level of the full study, not this receptor alone: Some IMGT-functional V segments, including TRBV6-2 and TRBV6-3, could not be told apart with the 87-base-pair reads, so those segments were excluded. A further reported finding was that TCR beta sequences accurately predicted the HLA-A and HLA-B alleles for most subjects in the first cohort. While some public TCRs were present in many individuals, most TCR sequences turned up only very rarely across donors. The authors suggested that the approach could potentially be extended to other disease states and immunological phenotypes. Immune exposure information for the cohort was limited to CMV serostatus. In a later analysis, 15,000 to 20,000 TCR beta sequences were associated with specific HLA alleles at a false discovery rate of 0.05. A few of the identified cytomegalovirus-associated TCR beta chains were confirmed in vitro to be specific for cytomegalovirus antigens. Roughly uniform sequencing depth across donors was assumed in presence/absence analyses, although this assumption may not hold. According to a later analysis, most CMV-associated TCR beta chains appeared to be HLA-restricted, and the HLA associations seemed to be driven largely by CMV exposure. In a later analysis, TCR association rates were found to vary across HLA loci, with the most associated TCRs seen for DRB1 alleles and the fewest for HLA-C alleles. Only TCR beta chains were sequenced in this cohort, and the absence of alpha or paired-chain data limited detectable features. The study gave a list of over 150 TCR beta chains associated with cytomegalovirus. Linkage disequilibrium might explain the correlated functional status among segregating V segments, but an unknown experimental factor could not be excluded. Because counts were too low, roughly 18 rarely observed V segments, including chromosome 9 orphons, were left out of the earlier analysis of a few hundred of the donors. A group of highly shared sequence variants was considered likely to be a technical artifact of the sequencing pipeline. The classifier was reported to diagnose cytomegalovirus status with high specificity and sensitivity in both the original cohort and the validation cohort. A later analysis reported that several top co-occurrence clusters appeared linked to parvovirus B19, influenza, CMV and Epstein-Barr virus. According to a later genetic analysis, donors in an Asian-associated ancestry cluster had fewer N-insertions in productive TCRs than the approximately 670-donor mean. In an earlier analysis of approximately 590 of the donors, most TCR beta V segments were observed in productive rearrangements about 87% or about 30% of the time, broadly matching IMGT annotations. When HLA alleles, especially DR and DQ, strongly co-occurred, attributing TCR associations to individual alleles was difficult. HLA typing was unavailable for some donors at each locus, so association tests used only the typed subset. An association between a missense DCLRE1C variant and V-gene and J-gene trimming of TCR beta chains was found in a later genetic analysis and replicated in an independent cohort. In a later analysis, HLA-associated TCR beta chains showed more clonal expansion and lower generation probabilities than non-associated chains that were equally common.

Library preparation was by the immunoSEQ multiplex PCR assay. For the multiplex PCR, a mixture combining 60 forward primers for TCR Vbeta segments and 13 reverse primers for TCR Jbeta segments was used. The CDR3 region of rearranged TCR beta genes was amplified from genomic DNA by a multiplex PCR assay. Amplified TCR beta libraries were sequenced as 87-base-pair reads on the Illumina HiSeq System. In the paper's pipeline: Across the 600 to 700 repertoires, a later analysis counted roughly 77 million unique TCR beta chains, 9 million to 14 million of which were shared by at least two donors. Raw reads were error-corrected and collapsed into unique sequences by a nearest-neighbor algorithm in which closely related sequences were merged to remove PCR and sequencing errors. V, D and J gene segments were assigned by aligning CDR3 sequences to IMGT reference sequences. For a sequence to be retained, a match of at least six nucleotides to both a V gene segment and a J gene segment was required. Rearrangements were classified as productive when the CDR3 lacked stop codons and remained in frame with V and J, and all other rearrangements were classified as non-productive. CDR3 was defined by IMGT convention, running from the second conserved V-encoded cysteine to the conserved J-encoded phenylalanine. In an earlier analysis of around 640 of the donors, sequences lacking an unambiguous match to a single V gene segment were excluded. An earlier analysis of 587 of the donors called V segments functional above 56.7% productive rearrangements and segregating when the between-donor standard deviation exceeded 5%. To diagnose cytomegalovirus status from the catalog of TCR beta chain sequences, a statistical classification framework was built. In a later analysis, TCR nucleotide sequences were compared against IMGT/GENE-DB human TR gene sequences so that V and J genes could be assigned. A later analysis assigned CDR3 sequences and most-parsimonious VDJ recombination scenarios with the TCRdist pipeline. In a later analysis, every TCR beta chain was defined by the combination of its CDR3 amino acid sequence and its V-gene family, and reads without a unique V-gene family were dropped. In a later analysis, nearly 600 highly shared, low-generation-probability nucleotide sequences were removed to address suspected cross-contamination and a sequencing artifact. A later analysis calculated a clonal expansion index for each public chain from normalized within-repertoire ranks of inferred template counts. In a later analysis, generation probabilities were computed with a VDJ recombination model fitted to out-of-frame rearrangements, and the resulting probabilities were checked against IGoR. Hypergeometric tests were used in a later analysis to score TCR-TCR, TCR-HLA and TCR-CMV co-occurrence, with a repertoire-size bias correction applied to the TCR pairs. In a later analysis, false discovery rates were estimated by permuting HLA or CMV assignments 20 times. In a later analysis, co-occurring TCRs were grouped with DBSCAN, and TCRdist sequence similarity was added when clustering was performed within HLA-allele-positive subsets. Repertoires with fewer than 30,000 or more than 120,000 public chains were left out of co-occurrence clustering, as were roughly five repertoires with anomalous nucleotide sharing. TCRdb's version of the immuneACCESS table is confined to in-frame rearrangements and falls short of the full clone set. An unresolved V gene accounts for under half of the shortfall where checked; the remainder is of unknown origin. Clone size and V and J calls were adopted from that table, with D and trimming inferred from the DNA. In this sample the table shows 100,000 or so clones, 60% to 85% of which occur a single time. The biggest ten clones account for about 5.8% of the sample.

Measured from the cysteine to the phenylalanine, the CDR3 is 13 residues long. CDR3 DNA is the only sequence kept; it has 39 bases, read in frame from the first base. According to the germline V gene (reference sequence), CDR1 reads LNHDA and CDR2 reads SQIVND. V loses 5 bases of germline sequence and J loses 2 bases, and the interval between the two ends is 9 bases. The cohort was made up of 500 to 850 healthy bone marrow donors. All cohort members were sampled while nominally healthy, although unrecorded immune exposures were likely present. The donor tested CMV seronegative, placing the donor among the 350 or so seronegative members of the cohort. Each donor provided a peripheral blood sample, and peripheral blood mononuclear cells were used for TCR beta sequencing. Genomic DNA extraction from the blood cell samples was performed with the Qiagen DNeasy Blood Extraction Kit.

The sequencing sample was made of PBMCs. This chain is built from TRBV19 and TRBJ1-1; the D gene cannot be resolved reliably. This receptor was identified in a male donor in good health and CMV-seronegative. CDR3 sequence: CASSWAPNTEAFF. The DNA sequence is as follows: TGTGCCAGTAGTTGGGCCCCAAACACTGAAGCTTTCTTT.